These 29 T cell receptor beta chains came from one sample sequenced in a study of blood T cell repertoires in COVID-19. Profiled with immunoSEQ multiplex PCR; TCRdb holds only in-frame clones, not every one. The repertoire holds approximately 200,000 clones, around 90% seen once, with over 1.5% in the top ten. The sample consisted of peripheral blood. All receptors come from a man aged 65-85 years with acute or convalescent COVID-19.

The table lists this clone with a count of one. The V call is TRBV12-1, the J call TRBJ2-7; TRBD1 is the table's D call, not checked against the DNA. TRBV12-1 is an annotated pseudogene. CDR3 length: 14 residues. The chain's CDR3 is CASSLRQADYEQYF. As DNA, the CDR3 is TGTGCCAGCAGCCTAAGACAGGCAGACTACGAGCAGTACTTC.

V usage is TRBV7-2 and J usage is TRBJ2-7; a weak D match, TRBD1 (6 bases). CDR3 length equals 15 residues. V lost 2 bases and J 0 bases, leaving 11 bases between the germline ends. The V gene's germline CDR1 is SGHTA and CDR2 FQGNSA. The CDR3 DNA sequence: TGTGCCAGCAGCTTAATGGGGGACAACTCCTACGAGCAGTACTTC. Amino acid sequence: CASSLMGDNSYEQYF.

On this clone: Its ends do not fully match the called genes, so a read error is possible. The chain employs TRBV13 and TRBJ2-4; D is ambiguous. This CDR3 region has 14 residues. Germline V gene sequence: CDR1 PRHDT, CDR2 FYEKMQ (reference sequence). The CDR3 here is CASSLGAAKNIQYF. The CDR3 DNA follows: TGTGCCAGCAGCTTAGGGGCGGCCAAGAACATTCAGTACTTC.

The chain employs TRBV19 and TRBJ1-3; TRBD1 might be the D (6 bases). CDR3 size: 15 residues. Germline CDR1 is LNHDA and CDR2 is SQIVND (reference sequence). Trimming pared 7 bases from V and 2 bases from J, leaving 15 bases between. This CDR3 is CASKQLTGAGNTIYF. As DNA, the CDR3 is TGTGCCAGTAAACAATTGACAGGAGCTGGAAACACCATATATTTT.

The rearrangement uses TRBV18 and TRBJ1-1; D call uncertain. The germline CDR1 and CDR2 sequences are KGHSH and LQKENI. The CDR3 loop spans 17 amino acids. Deletions cut 3 bases from V and 2 bases from J, with 19 bases between. In DNA form, the CDR3 reads TGTGCCAGCTCACCTTATCTTCAGGTTTCAGAAAACACTGAAGCTTTCTTT. Translation gives CASSPYLQVSENTEAFF.

The V and J genes are TRBV5-4 and TRBJ2-7, with 7 bases matching TRBD2. CDR3 length equals 14 residues. Looked up from germline, CDR1 is SGHNT and CDR2 is YYREEE (reference sequence). V lost 2 bases to trimming and J lost 2 bases; unmatched junction nucleotides: 4. This CDR3 is CASSFEGGPYEQYF. The CDR3 DNA follows: TGTGCCAGCAGCTTCGAGGGAGGGCCCTACGAGCAGTACTTC.

V is TRBV12-3 or TRBV12-4 and J is TRBJ2-3; 7 bases line up with TRBD2. The J segment lost 11 bases and the V segment lost 8 bases, leaving 7 bases of the junction unmatched. The CDR3 totals 11 residues. The CDR3 sequence: CASHSGGGQYF. The CDR3 DNA sequence: TGTGCCAGCCATTCGGGAGGAGGGCAGTATTTT.

The chain is built from TRBV19 and TRBJ2-3; TRBD2 matches at 7 bases. Trimming took 6 bases from V and 2 from J; bases not matched to a gene: 8. This CDR3 has 15 residues. Germline V CDR1 and CDR2: LNHDA, SQIVND (reference sequence). Here the CDR3 DNA reads TGTGCCAGTAGCCCGACTAGCTCTTACACAGATACGCAGTATTTT. Residues: CASSPTSSYTDTQYF.

This clone was picked up one time. The chain carries TRBV14 and TRBJ1-2; maybe TRBD1 (6 bases). CDR1 and CDR2 (germline): SGHDN, FVKESK. CDR3 length: 15 residues. Trimming removed 0 bases at V and 4 bases at J, with 12 bases between. DNA of the CDR3: TGTGCCAGCAGCCAAGACGGTGGGGGCATCTATGGCTACACCTTC. Translated, it gives CASSQDGGGIYGYTF.

This clone was counted a single time. CDR3 nucleotides: TGTGCCAGCAGCTTTCGGACTGGCCTGCCGTGGAATGAGCAGTTCTTC. Translation gives CASSFRTGLPWNEQFF. This chain connects TRBV3-1 (or the pseudogene TRBV3-2) to TRBJ2-1; D may be TRBD2 (5 bases). The CDR3 consists of 16 residues. Trimming stripped 5 bases from V and 7 bases from J, with 21 bases between. Germline CDR1 LGHDT, CDR2 YNNKEL (reference sequence).

The chain joins TRBV18 to TRBJ1-6; D remains unclear. V was shortened by 4 bases and J by 8 bases, with 9 bases between the two germline ends. The CDR3 length is 13 residues. The germline gives CDR1 KGHSH, CDR2 LQKENI. The CDR3 DNA is TGTGCCAGCTCACGAGAGAGGGATTCACCCCTCCACTTT. Translating gives CASSRERDSPLHF.

J is TRBJ2-1 and V is TRBV9, with 7 bases fitting TRBD2. J was trimmed by 0 bases and V by 0 bases; bases with no gene match: 9. The CDR3 totals 18 residues. Germline CDR1 and CDR2: SGDLS and YYNGEE. This CDR3 is CASSVGRLAEISYNEQFF. DNA for the CDR3: TGTGCCAGCAGCGTAGGCCGGCTAGCGGAGATCTCCTACAATGAGCAGTTCTTC.

The chain links TRBV9 to TRBJ2-1; D is uncertain. Per germline, CDR1 SGDLS and CDR2 YYNGEE. The V end was cut by 0 bases, the J end by 9 bases, with 7 bases between. The CDR3 covers 12 residues. CDR3 in DNA: TGTGCCAGCAGCGTAGACCTAGGTGAGCAGTTCTTC. Translating it yields CASSVDLGEQFF. Using reference TRBV9 and TRBJ2-1 for the parts outside the CDR3, the full variable domain is DSGVTQTPKHLITATGQRVTLRCSPRSGDLSVYWYQQSLDQGLQFLIQYYNGEERAKGNILERFSAQQFPDLHSELNLSSLELGDSALYFCASSVDLGEQFFGPGTRLTVL.

This chain joins TRBV27 and TRBJ2-7; the D gene is possibly TRBD2 (5 bases). This CDR3 has 13 residues. The germline CDR1 and CDR2 sequences are MNHEY and SMNVEV (reference sequence). V was cut by 5 bases and J by 5 bases, with 13 bases left in between. The CDR3 sequence is CASSLRGSHEQYF. The CDR3 coding sequence is TGTGCCAGCAGTCTCCGGGGTAGCCACGAGCAGTACTTC.

The chain joins TRBV4-2 to TRBJ1-3; tentatively, D is TRBD1 (5 bases). CDR1 and CDR2 from the germline V gene are LGHNA and YNFKEQ. This CDR3 comprises 17 residues. Trimming shortened V by 1 base and J by 4 bases, and 17 bases separated the two germline ends. The CDR3 is CASSQVSSRAAGNTIYF. The CDR3 coding sequence is TGTGCCAGCAGCCAAGTCTCAAGCAGGGCAGCCGGAAACACCATATATTTT.

The J gene is TRBJ1-1, the V gene TRBV19, with TRBD1 as a possible D gene (5 bases). The V gene's germline CDR1 is LNHDA and CDR2 SQIVND (reference sequence). The length of the CDR3 is 12 residues. Trimming shortened V by 3 bases and J by 9 bases, and 11 bases separated the two germline ends. CDR3: CASSILGAKAFF. The DNA of the CDR3 is TGTGCCAGTAGTATTCTTGGGGCCAAAGCTTTCTTT.

V and J are TRBV9 and TRBJ2-3, with a tentative D call TRBD2 (7 bases). CDR1 is SGDLS, CDR2 YYNGEE, per germline. The CDR3 runs 17 residues. The V end was cut by 0 bases, the J end by 3 bases, with 17 bases between. The CDR3 region is CASSVDFGGRGTDTQYF. CDR3 sequence (DNA): TGTGCCAGCAGCGTAGATTTCGGGGGGCGAGGGACAGATACGCAGTATTTT.

The chain links TRBV5-4 to TRBJ2-1, with 13 bases fitting TRBD2. CDR3 size: 15 residues. Germline CDR1 and CDR2: SGHNT and YYREEE (reference sequence). After removal of 4 bases from V and 5 bases from J, the junction contained 3 bases not matched to a gene. CDR3 bases: TGTGCCAGCAGCCGAGGACTAGCGGGGGACAATGAGCAGTTCTTC. It translates to CASSRGLAGDNEQFF.

This rearrangement joins TRBV7-2 to TRBJ1-2; maybe TRBD1 (6 bases). Trimming left V 6 bases short and J 2 bases short, with 10 bases between. The CDR3 runs 13 residues. CDR1 and CDR2 (germline): SGHTA, FQGNSA. The CDR3: CASRTTGNYGYTF. The CDR3 DNA reads TGTGCCAGCAGGACCACAGGGAACTATGGCTACACCTTC.

This chain joins TRBV24-1 and TRBJ2-2; 11 bases fit TRBD1. Germline values: CDR1 KGHDR, CDR2 SFDVKD. The CDR3 is 16 amino acids. V was pared by 3 bases and J by 5 bases, with 4 bases of the junction left unmatched. The CDR3 nucleotides are TGTGCCACCAGTGATCCCGGGACAGGGGGTACCGGGGAGCTGTTTTTT. This gives the protein CATSDPGTGGTGELFF.

This chain joins TRBV6-2 or TRBV6-3 and TRBJ2-3, with a possible D match to TRBD2 (5 bases). The CDR3 loop spans 16 amino acids. Germline loops: CDR1 MNHEY, CDR2 SVGEGT. V was shortened by 5 bases and J by 2 bases, with 17 bases between the two germline ends. The CDR3 DNA sequence: TGTGCCAGCAGTCTCGAGGGTCCGGGGATCACAGATACGCAGTATTTT. Translation gives CASSLEGPGITDTQYF.

As concerns this clone: Other DNA sequences in the sample encode the same CDR3. The CDR3 DNA reads TGCGCCAGCAGCCCGGGGACAGGTGGCTATGGCTACACCTTC. Protein product: CASSPGTGGYGYTF. J is TRBJ1-2 and V is TRBV5-1, with 8 bases matching TRBD1. The CDR3 sequence is 14 residues long. Germline lookup yields CDR1 SGHRS and CDR2 YFSETQ. V was clipped by 4 bases and J by 4 bases; unmatched bases: 6.

The chain is built from TRBV27 and TRBJ2-5; no clear D gene. V lost 4 bases, J lost 2 bases, and 20 bases lay in between. The CDR3 is 17 amino acids. Germline lookup yields CDR1 MNHEY and CDR2 SMNVEV (reference sequence). DNA for the CDR3: TGTGCCAGCAGTTCCTCCCTAAACCCAGGATGGCAAGAGACCCAGTACTTC. This codes for CASSSSLNPGWQETQYF.

CDR3 residues: CASTHGGSGNTIYF. DNA for the CDR3: TGTGCCAGTACCCATGGGGGGTCCGGAAACACCATATATTTT. The gene calls are TRBV19 and TRBJ1-3; D might be TRBD1 (5 bases). There are 14 residues in the CDR3. Germline CDR1 reads LNHDA; CDR2 reads SQIVND (reference sequence). V shed 7 bases and J shed 4 bases, with 14 bases lying between them.

The V and J genes are TRBV5-4 and TRBJ1-4; 9 bases match TRBD1. With 4 bases clipped from V and 2 bases from J, the junction kept 9 bases outside the gene matches. The CDR3 contains 17 residues. Germline V lookup: CDR1 SGHNT, CDR2 YYREEE (reference sequence). The CDR3 is CASSGTGGASTNEKLFF. The CDR3 DNA reads as TGTGCCAGCAGCGGAACAGGGGGCGCCTCTACTAATGAAAAACTGTTTTTT.

J is TRBJ2-7 and V is TRBV7-2; tentatively, D is TRBD2 (6 bases). The CDR3 has 16 residues. V lost 5 bases, J lost 3 bases, and 20 bases lay in between. Germline lookup yields CDR1 SGHTA and CDR2 FQGNSA. The CDR3 loop is CASSLRGSGELYEQYF. As DNA, the CDR3 is TGTGCCAGCAGCCTAAGGGGTTCGGGGGAGCTCTACGAGCAGTACTTC.

The chain combines TRBV11-2 with TRBJ1-2; 8 bases match TRBD1. Trimming removed 2 bases from V and 4 bases from J; junction bases left unmatched: 6. Per germline, CDR1 SGHAT and CDR2 FQNNGV. The CDR3 contains 15 residues. The CDR3 sequence is CASSLRQGRAYGYTF. DNA for the CDR3: TGTGCCAGCAGCTTAAGACAGGGGCGAGCCTATGGCTACACCTTC. Together with reference TRBV11-2 and TRBJ1-2, the CDR3 gives the full variable domain: EAGVAQSPRYKIIEKRQSVAFWCNPISGHATLYWYQQILGQGPKLLIQFQNNGVVDDSQLPKDRFSAERLKGVDSTLKIQPAKLEDSAVYLCASSLRQGRAYGYTFGSGTRLTVV.

V usage is TRBV5-1 and J usage is TRBJ1-1; 9 bases fit TRBD1. Per germline, CDR1 SGHRS and CDR2 YFSETQ. The trim removed 6 bases at V and 1 base at J, leaving 4 bases unmatched. The CDR3 runs to 14 residues. The CDR3 region has the DNA TGCGCCAGCAATACAGGGGGCAAGAACACTGAAGCTTTCTTT. This sequence encodes CASNTGGKNTEAFF.

V usage is TRBV28 and J usage is TRBJ2-2, with TRBD2 identical over 9 bases. CDR3 length: 15 residues. V shed 9 bases, J shed 3 bases, and the junction held 8 bases outside the gene matches. Germline V gives CDR1 MDHEN, CDR2 SYDVKM. The DNA of the CDR3 is TGTGCCAGTTTAGCGGGAGATTTAGACACCGGGGAGCTGTTTTTT. It codes for CASLAGDLDTGELFF.